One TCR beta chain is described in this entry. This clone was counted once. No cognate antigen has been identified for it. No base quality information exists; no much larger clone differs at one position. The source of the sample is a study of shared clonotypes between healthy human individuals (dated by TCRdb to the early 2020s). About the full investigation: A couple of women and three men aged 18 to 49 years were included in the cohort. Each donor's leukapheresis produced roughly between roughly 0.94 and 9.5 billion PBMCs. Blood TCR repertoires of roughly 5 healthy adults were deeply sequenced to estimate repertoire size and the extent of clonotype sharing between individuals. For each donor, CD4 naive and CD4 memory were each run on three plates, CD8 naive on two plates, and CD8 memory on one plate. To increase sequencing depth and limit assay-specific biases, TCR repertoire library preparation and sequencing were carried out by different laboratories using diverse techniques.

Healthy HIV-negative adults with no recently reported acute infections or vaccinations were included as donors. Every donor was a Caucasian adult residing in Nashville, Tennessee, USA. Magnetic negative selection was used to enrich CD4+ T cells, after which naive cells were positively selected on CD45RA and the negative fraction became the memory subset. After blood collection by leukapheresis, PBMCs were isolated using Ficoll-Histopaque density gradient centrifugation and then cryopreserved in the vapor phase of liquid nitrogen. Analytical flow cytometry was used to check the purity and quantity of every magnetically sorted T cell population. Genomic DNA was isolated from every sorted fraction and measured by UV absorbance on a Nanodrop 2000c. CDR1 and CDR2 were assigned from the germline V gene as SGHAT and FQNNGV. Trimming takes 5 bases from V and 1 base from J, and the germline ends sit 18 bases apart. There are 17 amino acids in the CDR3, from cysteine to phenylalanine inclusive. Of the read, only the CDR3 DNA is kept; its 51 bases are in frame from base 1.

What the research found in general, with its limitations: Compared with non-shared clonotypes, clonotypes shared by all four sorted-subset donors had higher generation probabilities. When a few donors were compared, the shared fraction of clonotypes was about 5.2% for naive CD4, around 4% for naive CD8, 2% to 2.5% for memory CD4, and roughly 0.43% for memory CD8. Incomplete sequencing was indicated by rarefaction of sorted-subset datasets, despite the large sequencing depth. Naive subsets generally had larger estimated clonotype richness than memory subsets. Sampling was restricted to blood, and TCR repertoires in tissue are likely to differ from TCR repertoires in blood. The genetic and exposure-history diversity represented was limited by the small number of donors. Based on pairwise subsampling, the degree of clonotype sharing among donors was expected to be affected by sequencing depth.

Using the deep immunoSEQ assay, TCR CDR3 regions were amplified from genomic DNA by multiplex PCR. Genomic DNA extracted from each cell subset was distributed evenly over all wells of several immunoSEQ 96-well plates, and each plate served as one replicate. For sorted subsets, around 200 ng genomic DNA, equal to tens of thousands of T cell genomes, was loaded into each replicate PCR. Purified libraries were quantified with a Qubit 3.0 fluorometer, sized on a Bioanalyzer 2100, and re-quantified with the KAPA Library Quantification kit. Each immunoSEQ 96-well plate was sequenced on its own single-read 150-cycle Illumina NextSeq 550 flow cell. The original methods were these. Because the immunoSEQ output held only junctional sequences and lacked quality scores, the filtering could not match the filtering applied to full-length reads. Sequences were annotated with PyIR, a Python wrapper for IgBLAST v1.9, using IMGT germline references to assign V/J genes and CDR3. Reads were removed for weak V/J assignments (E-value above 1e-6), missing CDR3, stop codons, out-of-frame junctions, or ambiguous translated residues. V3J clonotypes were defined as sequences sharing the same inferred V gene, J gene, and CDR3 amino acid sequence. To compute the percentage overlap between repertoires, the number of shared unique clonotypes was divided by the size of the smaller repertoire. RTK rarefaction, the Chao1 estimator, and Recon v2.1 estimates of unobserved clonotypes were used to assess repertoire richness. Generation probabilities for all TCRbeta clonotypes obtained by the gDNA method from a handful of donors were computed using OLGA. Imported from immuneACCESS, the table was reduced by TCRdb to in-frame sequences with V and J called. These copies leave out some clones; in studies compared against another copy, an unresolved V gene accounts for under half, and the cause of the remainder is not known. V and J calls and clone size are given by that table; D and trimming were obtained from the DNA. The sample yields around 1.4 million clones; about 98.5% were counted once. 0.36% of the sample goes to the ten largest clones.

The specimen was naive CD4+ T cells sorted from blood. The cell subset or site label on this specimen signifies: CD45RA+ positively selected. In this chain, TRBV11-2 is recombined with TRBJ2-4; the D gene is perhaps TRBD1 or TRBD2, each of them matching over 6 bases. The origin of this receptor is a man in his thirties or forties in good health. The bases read TGTGCCAGCAGCCCAAGAGGGGGTGGAGGGGCCAAAAACATTCAGTACTTC. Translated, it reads CASSPRGGGGAKNIQYF.